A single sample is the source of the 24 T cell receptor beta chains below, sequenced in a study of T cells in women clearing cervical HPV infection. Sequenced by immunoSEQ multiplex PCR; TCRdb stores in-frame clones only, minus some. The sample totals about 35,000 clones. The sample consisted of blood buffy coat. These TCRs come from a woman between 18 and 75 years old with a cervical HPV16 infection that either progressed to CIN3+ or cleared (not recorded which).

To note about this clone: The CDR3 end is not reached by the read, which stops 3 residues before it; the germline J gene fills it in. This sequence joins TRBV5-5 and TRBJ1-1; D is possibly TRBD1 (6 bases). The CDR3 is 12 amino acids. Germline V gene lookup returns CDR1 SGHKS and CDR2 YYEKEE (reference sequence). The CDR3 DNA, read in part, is TGTGCCAGCAGCCTGGTTCAGGGGGAA. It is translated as CASSLVQGE. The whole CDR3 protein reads CASSLVQGEAFF.

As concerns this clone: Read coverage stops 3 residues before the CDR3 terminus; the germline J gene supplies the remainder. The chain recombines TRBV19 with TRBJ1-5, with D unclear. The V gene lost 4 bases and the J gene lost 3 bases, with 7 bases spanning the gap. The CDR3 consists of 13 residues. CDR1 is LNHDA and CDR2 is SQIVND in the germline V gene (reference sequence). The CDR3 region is CASSTRFNQPQHF. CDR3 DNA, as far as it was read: TGTGCCAGTAGTACTCGGTTCAATCAGCCC. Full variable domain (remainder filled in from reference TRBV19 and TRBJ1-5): DGGITQSPKYLFRKEGQNVTLSCEQNLNHDAMYWYRQDPGQGLRLIYYSQIVNDFQKGDIAEGYSVSREKKESFPLTVTSAQKNPTAFYLCASSTRFNQPQHFGDGTRLSIL.

CDR3 amino acids: CASSSGQVTQPQHF. The sequenced CDR3 bases are TGTGCCAGCAGTTCGGGACAGGTTACCCAGCCC. This chain connects TRBV12-3 or TRBV12-4 to TRBJ1-5, with 8 bases identical to TRBD1. The sequence runs out 3 residues before the end of the CDR3; the remainder is reconstructed from the germline J gene. J gave up 7 bases and V 4 bases, and 6 bases lay outside the gene matches. The CDR3 is 14 residues long.

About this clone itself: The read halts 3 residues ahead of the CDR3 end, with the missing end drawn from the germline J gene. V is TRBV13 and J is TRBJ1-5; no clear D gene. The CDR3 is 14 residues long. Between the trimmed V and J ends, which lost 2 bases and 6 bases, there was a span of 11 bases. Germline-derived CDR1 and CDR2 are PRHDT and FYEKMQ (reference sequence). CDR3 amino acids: CASSLTGSSQPQHF. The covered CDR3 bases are TGTGCCAGCAGCTTAACGGGGAGTAGTCAGCCC.

Partial CDR3 DNA: TGTGCTAGTGGTCCCTTCGGGGATGAG. It translates to CASGPFGDE. The whole CDR3 protein reads CASGPFGDEQFF. J is TRBJ2-1 and V is TRBV12-5, with D perhaps matching TRBD2 (5 bases). The read terminates 3 residues ahead of where the CDR3 ends, so the germline J gene completes it. The CDR3 has 12 residues. CDR1 LGHNT and CDR2 FRNRAP come from the germline V gene. V lost 5 bases to trimming and J lost 8 bases, with 10 bases between them.

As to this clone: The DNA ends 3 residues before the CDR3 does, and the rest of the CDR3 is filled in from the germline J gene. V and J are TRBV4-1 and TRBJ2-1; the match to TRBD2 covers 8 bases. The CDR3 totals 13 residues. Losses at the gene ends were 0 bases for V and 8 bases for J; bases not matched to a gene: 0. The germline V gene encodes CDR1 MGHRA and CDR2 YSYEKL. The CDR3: CASSQELADEQFF. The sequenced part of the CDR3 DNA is TGCGCCAGCAGCCAAGAACTAGCGGATGAG.

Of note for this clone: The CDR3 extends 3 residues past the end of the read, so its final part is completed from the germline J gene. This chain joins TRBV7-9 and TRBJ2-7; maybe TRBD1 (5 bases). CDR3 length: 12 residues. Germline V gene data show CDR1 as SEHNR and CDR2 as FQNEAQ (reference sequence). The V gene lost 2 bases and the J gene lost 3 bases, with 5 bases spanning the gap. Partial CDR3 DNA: TGTGCCAGCAGCTTAAGGGGCTACGAG. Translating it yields CASSLRGYE. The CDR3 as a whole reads CASSLRGYEQYF.

The CDR3 reads CASLGGDEQFF. Incomplete CDR3 DNA: TGTGCCAGCCTGGGAGGGGATGAG. The gene calls are TRBV6-2 or TRBV6-3 and TRBJ2-1, with 7 bases fitting TRBD2. The read ends 3 residues early relative to the CDR3; the germline J gene fills the gap. J lost 8 bases, V lost 8 bases, and 3 bases had no gene match. Germline V gives CDR1 MNHEY, CDR2 SVGEGT. This CDR3 has 11 residues.

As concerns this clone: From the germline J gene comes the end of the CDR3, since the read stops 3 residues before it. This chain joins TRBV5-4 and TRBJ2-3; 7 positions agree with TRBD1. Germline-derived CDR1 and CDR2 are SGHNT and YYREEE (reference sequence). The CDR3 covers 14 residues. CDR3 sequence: CASSLWTGEETQYF. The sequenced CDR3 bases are TGTGCCAGCAGCTTGTGGACAGGCGAAGAGACG.

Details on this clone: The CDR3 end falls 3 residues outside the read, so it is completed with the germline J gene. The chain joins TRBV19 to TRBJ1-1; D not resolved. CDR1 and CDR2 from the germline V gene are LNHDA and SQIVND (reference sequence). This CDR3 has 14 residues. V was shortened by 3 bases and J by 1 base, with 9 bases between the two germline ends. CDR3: CASSINGGNTEAFF. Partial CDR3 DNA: TGTGCCAGTAGTATTAATGGCGGGAACACTGAA.

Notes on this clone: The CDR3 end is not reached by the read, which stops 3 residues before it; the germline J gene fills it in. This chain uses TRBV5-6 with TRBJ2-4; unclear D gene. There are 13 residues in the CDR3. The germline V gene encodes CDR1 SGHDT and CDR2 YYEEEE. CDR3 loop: CASSYRSNYGQYF. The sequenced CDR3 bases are TGTGCCAGCAGTTATCGTTCTAACTATGGT.

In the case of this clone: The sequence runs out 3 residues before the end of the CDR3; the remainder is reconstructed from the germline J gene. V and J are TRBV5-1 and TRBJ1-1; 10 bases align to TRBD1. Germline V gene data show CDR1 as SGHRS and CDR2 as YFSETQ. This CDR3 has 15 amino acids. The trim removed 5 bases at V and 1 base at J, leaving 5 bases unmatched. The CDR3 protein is CASSSGQGTNTEAFF. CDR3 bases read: TGCGCCAGCAGTTCGGGACAGGGGACGAACACTGAA. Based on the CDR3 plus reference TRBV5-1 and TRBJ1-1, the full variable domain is KAGVTQTPRYLIKTRGQQVTLSCSPISGHRSVSWYQQTPGQGLQFLFEYFSETQRNKGNFPGRFSGRQFSNSRSEMNVSTLELGDSALYLCASSSGQGTNTEAFFGQGTRLTVV.

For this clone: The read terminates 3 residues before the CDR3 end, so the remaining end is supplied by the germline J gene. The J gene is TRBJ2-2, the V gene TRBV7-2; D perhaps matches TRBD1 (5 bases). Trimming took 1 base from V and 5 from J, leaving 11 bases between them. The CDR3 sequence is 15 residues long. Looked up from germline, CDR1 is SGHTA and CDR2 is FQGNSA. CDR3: CASSLVPGSTGELFF. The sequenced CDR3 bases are TGTGCCAGCAGCTTAGTTCCAGGGTCGACCGGGGAG.

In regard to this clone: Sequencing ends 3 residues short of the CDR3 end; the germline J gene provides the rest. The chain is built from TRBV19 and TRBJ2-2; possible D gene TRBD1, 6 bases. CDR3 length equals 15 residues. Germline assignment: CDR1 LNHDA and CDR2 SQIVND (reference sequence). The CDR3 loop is CASSSSGETNEKLFF. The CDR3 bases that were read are TGTGCCAGTAGTAGCTCAGGGGAAACTAATGAAAAG.

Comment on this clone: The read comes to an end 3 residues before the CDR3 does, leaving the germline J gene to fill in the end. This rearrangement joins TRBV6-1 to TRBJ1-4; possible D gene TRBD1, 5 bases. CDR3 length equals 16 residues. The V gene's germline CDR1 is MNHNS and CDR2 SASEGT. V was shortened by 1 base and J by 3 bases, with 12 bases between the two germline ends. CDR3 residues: CASSEGKRGANEKLFF. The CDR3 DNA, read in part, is TGTGCCAGCAGTGAAGGAAAGAGAGGGGCTAATGAAAAA.

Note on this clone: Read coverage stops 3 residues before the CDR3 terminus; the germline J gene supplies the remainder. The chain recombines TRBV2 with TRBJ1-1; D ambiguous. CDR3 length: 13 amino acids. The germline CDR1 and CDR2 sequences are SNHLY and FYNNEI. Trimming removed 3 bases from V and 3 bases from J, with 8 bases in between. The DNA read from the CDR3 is TGTGCCAGCAGTGAGAGACACCACACTGAA. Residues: CASSERHHTE. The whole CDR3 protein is CASSERHHTEAFF.

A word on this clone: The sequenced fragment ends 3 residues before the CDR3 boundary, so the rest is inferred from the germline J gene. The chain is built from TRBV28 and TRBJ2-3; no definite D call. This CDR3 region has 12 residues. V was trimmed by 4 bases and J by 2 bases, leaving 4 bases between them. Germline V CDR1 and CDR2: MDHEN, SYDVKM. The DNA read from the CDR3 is TGTGCCAGCAGTTCCTACACAGATACG. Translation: CASSSYTDT. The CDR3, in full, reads CASSSYTDTQYF.

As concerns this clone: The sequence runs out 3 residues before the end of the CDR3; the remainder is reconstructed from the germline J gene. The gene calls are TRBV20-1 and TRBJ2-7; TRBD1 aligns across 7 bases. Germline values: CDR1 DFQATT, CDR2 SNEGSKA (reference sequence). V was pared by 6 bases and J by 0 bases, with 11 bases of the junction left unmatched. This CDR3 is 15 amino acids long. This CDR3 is CSAPRTGANSYEQYF. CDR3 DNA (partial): TGCAGTGCCCCCCGAACAGGGGCGAACTCCTACGAG.

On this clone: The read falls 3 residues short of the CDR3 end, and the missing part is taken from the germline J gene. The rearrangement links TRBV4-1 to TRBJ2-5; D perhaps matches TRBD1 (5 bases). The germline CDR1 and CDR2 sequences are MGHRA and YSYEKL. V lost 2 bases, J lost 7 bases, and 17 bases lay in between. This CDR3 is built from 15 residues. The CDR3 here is CASSQSPRQLGTQYF. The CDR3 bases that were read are TGCGCCAGCAGCCAATCCCCCCGACAGTTGGGGACC.

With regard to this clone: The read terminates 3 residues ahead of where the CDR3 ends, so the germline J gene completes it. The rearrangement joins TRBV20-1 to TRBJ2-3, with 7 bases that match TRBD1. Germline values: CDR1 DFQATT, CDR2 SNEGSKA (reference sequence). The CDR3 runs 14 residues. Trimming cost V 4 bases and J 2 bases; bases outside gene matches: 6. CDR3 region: CSAIPDRATDTQYF. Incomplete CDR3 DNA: TGCAGTGCTATCCCCGACAGGGCCACAGATACG.

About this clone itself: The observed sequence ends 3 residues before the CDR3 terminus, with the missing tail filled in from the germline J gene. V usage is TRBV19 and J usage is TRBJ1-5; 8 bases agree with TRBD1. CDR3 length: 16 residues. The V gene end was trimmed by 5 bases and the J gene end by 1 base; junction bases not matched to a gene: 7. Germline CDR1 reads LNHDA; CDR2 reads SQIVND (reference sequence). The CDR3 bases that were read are TGTGCCAGTAGTGCCCGGACAGGGTTCAGCAATCAGCCC. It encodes CASSARTGFSNQP. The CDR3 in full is CASSARTGFSNQPQHF.

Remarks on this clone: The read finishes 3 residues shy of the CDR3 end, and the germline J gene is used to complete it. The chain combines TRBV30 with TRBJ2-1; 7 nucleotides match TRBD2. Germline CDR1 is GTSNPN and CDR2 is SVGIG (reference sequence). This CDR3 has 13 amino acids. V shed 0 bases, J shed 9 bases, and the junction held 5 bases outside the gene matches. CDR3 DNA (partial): TGTGCCTGGAGTGTCGCCCGGACTAGTGAG. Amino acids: CAWSVARTSE. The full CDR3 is CAWSVARTSEQFF.

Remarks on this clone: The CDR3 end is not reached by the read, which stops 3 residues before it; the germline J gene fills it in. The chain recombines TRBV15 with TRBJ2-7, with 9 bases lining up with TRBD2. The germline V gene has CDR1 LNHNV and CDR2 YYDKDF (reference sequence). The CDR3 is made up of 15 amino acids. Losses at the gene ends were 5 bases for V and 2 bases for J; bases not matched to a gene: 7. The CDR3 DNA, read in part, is TGTGCCACCAGCGAGCGGCTAGCGGGAACCTACGAG. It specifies CATSERLAGTYE. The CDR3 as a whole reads CATSERLAGTYEQYF.

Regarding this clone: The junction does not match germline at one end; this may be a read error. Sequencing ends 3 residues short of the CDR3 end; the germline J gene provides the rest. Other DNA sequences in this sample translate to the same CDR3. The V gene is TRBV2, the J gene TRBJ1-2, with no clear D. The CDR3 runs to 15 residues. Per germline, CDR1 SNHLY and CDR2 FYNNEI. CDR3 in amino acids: CASSARGSSNYGYTF. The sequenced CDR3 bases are TGTGCCAGCAGTGCCCGTGGCAGCTCTAACTATGGA.